These T cell receptor beta chains were read from a single sample in a study of vaccination effects on CD4 cells after COVID-19. The repertoire was sequenced with immunoSEQ multiplex PCR; TCRdb's copy has only in-frame clones and lacks some. Found here are 20,000 to 30,000 clones, about 70% of them singletons; the top ten hold around 8.2%. These receptors lack a known antigen. The sample consisted of CD4+ T cells from PBMCs cultured with SARS-CoV-2 spike peptides, taken after COVID-19 vaccination. The source of these receptors is a human donor who received a COVID-19 vaccine. Each CDR3 is given with its conserved first and last residue. D genes are given only for firm matches. A row's size may be missing; if present it is once, few, many or a size class.

TRBD2	-	TRBV12-5	TRBJ2-1	TGTGCTAGTGCCCGGGGGGGACTAGCCAACTACAATGAGCAGTTCTTC	CASARGGLANYNEQFF
-	-	TRBV11-3	TRBJ2-7	TGTGCCAGCAGCTTAGAAGGACAGAGCCACGAGCAGTACTTC	CASSLEGQSHEQYF
TRBD2	few	TRBV5-4	TRBJ2-5	TGTGCCAGCAGCCGGGGTAGCGGGGTCCAAGAGACCCAGTACTTC	CASSRGSGVQETQYF
TRBD2	-	TRBV27	TRBJ2-5	TGTGCCAGCAGTTTCGGGGGGGAGACCCAGTACTTC	CASSFGGETQYF
-	-	TRBV18	TRBJ1-2	TGTGCCAGCTCACCACCGTCGGCGAGAGCTAACTATGGCTACACCTTC	CASSPPSARANYGYTF
TRBD2	few	TRBV10-1	TRBJ2-7	TGCGCCAGCAGTGAGGGTCTAGCGGGAGTCTACGAGCAGTACTTC	CASSEGLAGVYEQYF
-	few	TRBV5-1	TRBJ1-2	TGCGCCAGCAGCTTGGGGGAAGTGAGGAATGGCTACACCTTC	CASSLGEVRNGYTF
-	-	TRBV11-2	TRBJ1-3	TGTGCCAGCAACGTAGCTGGGGGAAACACCATATATTTT	CASNVAGGNTIYF
-	-	TRBV5-1	TRBJ2-5	TGCGCCAGCAGCCCCAGGACAGCTTCCGAAGAGACCCAGTACTTC	CASSPRTASEETQYF
-	-	TRBV7-9	TRBJ1-4	TGTGCCAGCAGCTCATGGGTGGGAGACAATGAAAAACTGTTTTTT	CASSSWVGDNEKLFF
-	once	TRBV7-8	TRBJ1-5	TGTGCCAGCAGCTTAGGGGGGGCACGAGACAATCAGCCCCAGCATTTT	CASSLGGARDNQPQHF
TRBD2	-	TRBV6-1	TRBJ2-2	TGTGCCAGCAGTGAAGAATGGGGGGGTCTCGTGTTTTTT	CASSEEWGGLVFF
TRBD1	-	TRBV4-1	TRBJ1-4	TGCGCCAGCAGCCAACTCTGGACAGGGGGGGAAAAACTGTTTTTT	CASSQLWTGGEKLFF
TRBD1	-	TRBV10-1	TRBJ2-3	TGCGCCAGCAGAAAGACAGGGAGCACAGATACGCAGTATTTT	CASRKTGSTDTQYF
-	once	TRBV6-5	TRBJ2-5	TGTGCCAGCAGTTCAGTTCAAGAGACCCAGTACTTC	CASSSVQETQYF
-	-	TRBV6-5	TRBJ1-1	TGTGCCAGCAGCCCCTTGGGGAACACTGAAGCTTTCTTT	CASSPLGNTEAFF
TRBD1	few	TRBV5-1	TRBJ1-2	TGCGCCAGCAGCCAGGGGGACAGACCCACTTATGGCTACACCTTC	CASSQGDRPTYGYTF
TRBD1	-	TRBV18	TRBJ1-3	TGTGCCAGCTCACCAGGGACAGGGACTGGAAACACCATATATTTT	CASSPGTGTGNTIYF
-	-	TRBV11-3	TRBJ1-1	TGTGCCAGCACCTGGAAGGACAGAAACACTGAAGCTTTCTTT	CASTWKDRNTEAFF
-	-	TRBV10-3	TRBJ1-2	TGTGCCATCAGTGAGGGGGCAGGTTCTTCAGCTAACTATGGCTACACCTTC	CAISEGAGSSANYGYTF
TRBD2	-	TRBV7-6	TRBJ2-5	TGTGCCAGCAGCCCACCAGTCAGCGGGAGGGCTGGTGGGACCCAGTACTTC	CASSPPVSGRAGGTQYF
-	-	TRBV5-8	TRBJ1-4	TGTGCCAGCAGCTTACCAAGGGGGACCGGGAGCCGAGAAAAACTGTTTTTT	CASSLPRGTGSREKLFF
-	-	TRBV5-5	TRBJ2-2	TGTGCCAGCAGCTACTGGAGGGGAAACACCGGGGAGCTGTTTTTT	CASSYWRGNTGELFF
-	-	TRBV18	TRBJ2-2	TGTGCCAGCTCACGAGAGACCCCCGGGAACACCGGGGAGCTGTTTTTT	CASSRETPGNTGELFF
TRBD2	-	TRBV11-3	TRBJ2-5	TGTGCCAGCAGCCCGCAGCATCGGGAGGGGGTGACCCAGTACTTC	CASSPQHREGVTQYF
-	large	TRBV18	TRBJ1-5	TGTGCCAGCTCGCCCAGTTTGAGCAGGGATCAGCCCCAGCATTTT	CASSPSLSRDQPQHF
-	-	TRBV11-3	TRBJ1-3	TGTGCCAGCAGCTTATCCGGGACTGGAAACACCATATATTTT	CASSLSGTGNTIYF
-	-	TRBV5-1	TRBJ1-6	TGCGCCAGCAGCTTTAGGCAGGTGGGGATTTCACCCCTCCACTTT	CASSFRQVGISPLHF
-	-	TRBV7-8	TRBJ2-4	TGTGCCAGCAGCAGATCCAGAGCCAAAAACATTCAGTACTTC	CASSRSRAKNIQYF
-	-	TRBV7-2	TRBJ1-3	TGTGCCAGCAGCTTAGTTACAGGGACCGGAAACACCATATATTTT	CASSLVTGTGNTIYF
-	-	TRBV27	TRBJ2-6	TGTGCCAGCAGTTTAATCGGACCCCCGAGAGCCGGGGCCAACGTCCTGACTTTC	CASSLIGPPRAGANVLTF
TRBD1	-	TRBV28	TRBJ1-1	TGTGCCAGCAGGGGCACGTCAGGGGGAGGTGGCACTGAAGCTTTCTTT	CASRGTSGGGGTEAFF
-	once	TRBV7-9	TRBJ2-5	TGTGCCAGCAGCTTAGTTGCGGGGGCGGAGACCCAGTACTTC	CASSLVAGAETQYF
-	-	TRBV18	TRBJ2-3	TGTGCCAGCTCACCAGGCTCCAGCGGTACGCAGTATTTT	CASSPGSSGTQYF
TRBD1	few	TRBV6-5	TRBJ1-5	TGTGCCAGCAAACCAACAGGGGATAGCAATCAGCCCCAGCATTTT	CASKPTGDSNQPQHF
TRBD1	once	TRBV5-1	TRBJ2-3	TGCGCCAGCAGCCCCGGACAGGCCACAGATACGCAGTATTTT	CASSPGQATDTQYF
TRBD1	-	TRBV10-3	TRBJ2-2	TGTGCCATCAGGGGGACAGTTACCGGGGAGCTGTTTTTT	CAIRGTVTGELFF
-	few	TRBV19	TRBJ2-2	TGTGCCAGTAGCAGGGACCCGAACACCGGGGAGCTGTTTTTT	CASSRDPNTGELFF
TRBD1	-	TRBV5-1	TRBJ1-3	TGCGCCAGCGGGACAGGGACAAACACCATATATTTT	CASGTGTNTIYF
-	-	TRBV19	TRBJ1-3	TGTGCCAGTAGTATACTGAACTCTGGAAACACCATATATTTT	CASSILNSGNTIYF
-	-	TRBV10-3	TRBJ1-1	TGTGCCATCAGTGAGTCAGGGGACACTGAAGCTTTCTTT	CAISESGDTEAFF
-	-	TRBV18	TRBJ2-7	TGTGCCAGCTCCCTAGGCCCCGGCACCTACGAGCAGTACTTC	CASSLGPGTYEQYF
-	-	TRBV6-5	TRBJ2-7	TGTGCCAGCAGTTACTCGGGAGCCCGCACCTACGAGCAGTACTTC	CASSYSGARTYEQYF
-	once	TRBV29-1	TRBJ2-5	TGCAGCGTTGAAGTTTGGCAGGGAGAGACCCAGTACTTC	CSVEVWQGETQYF